A single sample gave rise to the 2 T cell receptor beta chains below, sequenced in a study of cytomegalovirus exposure and HLA in healthy donors. Here immunoSEQ multiplex PCR was the method, and the copy in TCRdb shows in-frame clones only, minus some. The table has around 69,000 clones, 96% seen once. Sequenced material: PBMCs. The receptor set was obtained from a woman aged 18-30 years in good health and CMV-seropositive.

The chain combines TRBV11-3 with TRBJ2-5, with D perhaps matching TRBD1 (5 bases). V lost 8 bases to trimming and J lost 3 bases, with 19 bases between them. Germline loops: CDR1 SGHNT, CDR2 YENEEA. The CDR3 runs to 15 residues. CDR3 protein: CASGPNDSLEETQYF. CDR3 DNA: TGTGCCAGCGGCCCCAATGACAGCCTCGAAGAGACCCAGTACTTC.

This chain joins TRBV28 and TRBJ1-5; 9 bases are shared with TRBD1. The V gene's germline CDR1 is MDHEN and CDR2 SYDVKM. CDR3 length: 16 amino acids. Trimming removed 1 base from V and 3 bases from J; junction bases left unmatched: 4. CDR3 DNA sequence: TGTGCCAGCAGTTTATCTACAGGGGGCTTCAATCAGCCCCAGCATTTT. Amino acid sequence: CASSLSTGGFNQPQHF.